The rows below give T cell receptor beta chains drawn from one sample of a study of blood T cell repertoires in COVID-19. Clones were sequenced by immunoSEQ multiplex PCR, and TCRdb holds only the in-frame ones, with some missing. The sample lists roughly 120,000 clones, 87% occurring once. Specimen: peripheral blood. These receptor sequences come from a human donor in a cohort sampled during active COVID-19. Each CDR3 is given with its conserved first and last residue.

j_call | v_call | cdr3_aa
TRBJ2-1 | TRBV6-4 | CASSWLAGGDEQFF
TRBJ1-1 | TRBV11-2 | CASSSEEAFF
TRBJ2-7 | TRBV7-9 | CASKGGSYEQYF
TRBJ2-3 | TRBV5-4 | CASSLGLGSDADTQYF
TRBJ1-1 | TRBV6-9 | CASSALGTGGLNTEAFF
TRBJ2-5 | TRBV9 | CASSGGERVQYF
TRBJ2-3 | TRBV12-3/TRBV12-4 | CASSSSLAGPQYF
TRBJ1-2 | TRBV7-9 | CASSLIGGPYGYTF
TRBJ2-2 | TRBV29-1 | CSVRDRGTNTGELFF
TRBJ1-1 | TRBV18 | CASSPSGTKNTEAFF
TRBJ2-1 | TRBV4-3 | CASSQDWGTGRANNEQFF
TRBJ1-5 | TRBV5-6 | CASSFGRVGGQPQHF
TRBJ1-2 | TRBV10-3 | CAISYKRGGSNYGYTF
TRBJ2-2 | TRBV5-4 | CASSSRRDIPTGELFF
TRBJ1-4 | TRBV4-1 | CASSRNTGEKLFF
TRBJ2-1 | TRBV5-8 | CASSLRGRPFSEQFF
TRBJ1-2 | TRBV15 | CATSRAPGGLGYTF
TRBJ1-5 | TRBV19 | CASGGNNNQPQHF
TRBJ1-1 | TRBV6-2/TRBV6-3 | CASSYTGQKNTEAFF
TRBJ2-1 | TRBV12-3/TRBV12-4 | CASSSSSHNEQFF
TRBJ2-7 | TRBV28 | CASRPDSMYEQYF
TRBJ2-7 | TRBV5-6 | CASRVAGTPQSEQYF
TRBJ2-7 | TRBV11-2 | CASSLEGGLGPQYF